Shown below are 15 T cell receptor beta chains from a single sample sequenced in a study of blood T cell repertoires in COVID-19. Sequenced by immunoSEQ multiplex PCR; TCRdb stores in-frame clones only, minus some. The data contain 130,000 or so clones, roughly 83% of them seen just once; the ten biggest clones take up about 18%. Specimen: peripheral blood. These receptor sequences come from a woman over 75 with acute or convalescent COVID-19.

This chain connects TRBV30 to TRBJ2-5; TRBD2 might be the D (6 bases). Germline CDR1 and CDR2: GTSNPN and SVGIG (reference sequence). The CDR3 length is 16 residues. The V gene lost 2 bases and the J gene lost 5 bases, with 21 bases spanning the gap. CDR3 amino acids: CAWSHPGGVGRETQYF. CDR3 nucleotide sequence: TGTGCCTGGAGTCACCCGGGCGGGGTCGGCAGGGAGACCCAGTACTTC.

The chain couples TRBV5-1 to TRBJ1-1; no reliable D call. Deletions cut 4 bases from V and 1 base from J, with 5 bases between. The V gene's germline CDR1 is SGHRS and CDR2 YFSETQ. The CDR3 has 12 residues. The CDR3 DNA sequence: TGCGCCAGCAGCAGTAGGAACACTGAAGCTTTCTTT. This encodes CASSSRNTEAFF. Full variable domain (missing parts from reference TRBV5-1 and TRBJ1-1): KAGVTQTPRYLIKTRGQQVTLSCSPISGHRSVSWYQQTPGQGLQFLFEYFSETQRNKGNFPGRFSGRQFSNSRSEMNVSTLELGDSALYLCASSSRNTEAFFGQGTRLTVV.

V gene TRBV27 combines with J gene TRBJ1-6, with D perhaps matching TRBD1 (6 bases). Germline lookup yields CDR1 MNHEY and CDR2 SMNVEV (reference sequence). The ends were cut back, 2 bases at V and 0 bases at J, with 14 bases in the middle. The CDR3 length is 18 residues. CDR3 sequence: CASSLKDSFSSYNSPLHF. The CDR3, as DNA: TGTGCCAGCAGTTTAAAGGACAGCTTTAGCTCCTATAATTCACCCCTCCACTTT.

This rearrangement joins TRBV6-5 to TRBJ2-7, with 8 bases that match TRBD1. The junction had 13 bases not matched to a gene; V was cut back by 7 bases and J by 5 bases. Germline CDR1 is MNHEY and CDR2 is SVGAGI. The CDR3 extends over 15 amino acids. CDR3 in amino acids: CASTPPSGGDHEQYF. The CDR3 bases are TGTGCCAGCACCCCCCCCTCAGGGGGCGACCACGAGCAGTACTTC.

V is TRBV12-3 or TRBV12-4 and J is TRBJ1-2; D perhaps matches TRBD1 (6 bases). V lost 4 bases, J lost 6 bases, and 12 bases lay in between. CDR3 size: 13 residues. CDR3 sequence (DNA): TGTGCCAGCAGTTGGACAGACACTGATGGCTACACCTTC. It yields the protein CASSWTDTDGYTF.

The CDR3 DNA sequence: TGTGCCAGCTCAAACCACGGACCGGGGGGAACGACTTCTGAAGCTTTCTTT. It codes for CASSNHGPGGTTSEAFF. The chain combines TRBV18 with TRBJ1-1, with D perhaps matching TRBD1 (5 bases). The germline V gene has CDR1 KGHSH and CDR2 LQKENI. The CDR3 length is 17 residues. Trimming removed 5 bases at V and 6 bases at J, with 25 bases between.

The chain is built from TRBV7-2 and TRBJ2-1, with a tentative D call TRBD2 (5 bases). V gave up 4 bases and J gave up 5 bases, with 12 bases separating them. Germline lookup yields CDR1 SGHTA and CDR2 FQGNSA. The CDR3 is made up of 14 amino acids. The CDR3 here is CASSYDSGNNEQFF. The CDR3 region has the DNA TGTGCCAGCAGCTATGACTCGGGAAACAATGAGCAGTTCTTC.

The genes are TRBV6-5 and TRBJ1-6; 9 bases map to TRBD1. CDR1 is MNHEY and CDR2 is SVGAGI in the germline V gene. The length of the CDR3 is 14 residues. The V segment lost 6 bases and the J segment 10 bases; nucleotides outside the gene matches: 7. The CDR3 protein is CASSPDRGGSPLHF. The DNA of the CDR3 is TGTGCCAGCAGCCCCGACAGGGGGGGCTCACCCCTCCACTTT.

The genes are TRBV7-2 and TRBJ2-7; TRBD2 is a possible D gene (6 bases). Trimming pared 5 bases from V and 7 bases from J, leaving 15 bases between. The CDR3 totals 13 residues. Germline V lookup: CDR1 SGHTA, CDR2 FQGNSA. Written as DNA, the CDR3 is TGTGCCAGCAGCGCAACATTTGGGAGGGAGCAGTACTTC. Residues: CASSATFGREQYF.

V usage is TRBV5-1 and J usage is TRBJ2-3, with D perhaps matching TRBD1 (6 bases). This CDR3 region has 15 residues. V was trimmed by 0 bases and J by 4 bases, leaving 12 bases between them. CDR1 SGHRS and CDR2 YFSETQ come from the germline V gene. The CDR3 DNA sequence: TGCGCCAGCAGCTTGGCCATGGGGGCGGCAGATACGCAGTATTTT. Its protein product is CASSLAMGAADTQYF.

The chain is built from TRBV2 and TRBJ1-6; D may be TRBD1 (6 bases). The CDR3 spans 15 residues. CDR1 is SNHLY and CDR2 is FYNNEI in the germline V gene. Trimming took 6 bases from V and 5 from J, leaving 14 bases between them. CDR3 region: CASSNQGPDNSPLHF. CDR3 bases: TGTGCCAGCAGCAACCAGGGGCCGGATAATTCACCCCTCCACTTT.

The rearrangement uses TRBV19 and TRBJ1-5, with TRBD1 as a possible D gene (6 bases). The CDR3 has 17 amino acids. With 1 base removed from V and 2 bases from J, the gap between germline ends came to 15 bases. Per the germline V gene, CDR1 is LNHDA and CDR2 is SQIVND (reference sequence). The DNA of the CDR3 is TGTGCCAGTAGTATAGGTGTTACAGGGACGGGCAATCAGCCCCAGCATTTT. This codes for CASSIGVTGTGNQPQHF.

This clone was picked up a small number of times. The DNA of the CDR3 is TGTGCCAGCTCACCATTGACAGGGGAGAACACTGAAGCTTTCTTT. As protein: CASSPLTGENTEAFF. The chain carries TRBV18 and TRBJ1-1; 8 nucleotides line up with TRBD1. The ends lost 2 bases at V and 1 base at J; junction bases unmatched: 3. Germline V CDR1 and CDR2: KGHSH, LQKENI. The CDR3 covers 15 residues. The whole variable domain, remainder taken from reference TRBV18 and TRBJ1-1, is NAGVMQNPRHLVRRRGQEARLRCSPMKGHSHVYWYRQLPEEGLKFMVYLQKENIIDESGMPKERFSAEFPKEGPSILRIQQVVRGDSAAYFCASSPLTGENTEAFFGQGTRLTVV.

J is TRBJ1-1 and V is TRBV7-8; 9 positions agree with TRBD1. Germline CDR1 SGHVS, CDR2 FQNEAQ. Losses at the gene ends were 6 bases for V and 4 bases for J; bases not matched to a gene: 6. This CDR3 is 14 amino acids long. CDR3 in DNA: TGTGCCAGCAGATGGGGACAGGGTAGCACTGAAGCTTTCTTT. Residues: CASRWGQGSTEAFF.

This clone was picked up one time. The chain is built from TRBV7-2 and TRBJ1-6; unclear D gene. This CDR3 is built from 14 residues. Trimming removed 1 base at V and 10 bases at J, with 11 bases between. Germline CDR1 and CDR2: SGHTA and FQGNSA. The CDR3 region has the DNA TGTGCCAGCAGCTTAGGGAGGGATTCGTCACCCCTCCACTTT. Residues: CASSLGRDSSPLHF.